These T cell receptor beta chains were read from a single sample in a study of OX40 agonist ivuxolimab in advanced cancers. Some clones are missing from TCRdb's copy, which holds only in-frame ones; the method was immunoSEQ multiplex PCR. The data show about 73,000 clones, with about 88% seen just once and under 0.9% held by the top ten. The input for sequencing was CD4+ or CD8+ T cells sorted from blood, taken in a trial of the OX40 agonist ivuxolimab. The source is an adult with an advanced solid tumor such as melanoma, head and neck, liver or kidney cancer. The CDR3 runs from the conserved cysteine through the conserved F or W. Each record gives: J gene, clone size, D gene, V gene, CDR3 length, CDR3 protein, CDR3 DNA. D genes are given only for firm matches. Not all rows give a size; the values are once, few, many and, for expanded clones, a class.

j_gene: TRBJ2-5; abundance: NA; d_gene: NA; v_gene: TRBV4-1; len: 16; CDR3aa: CASTPQVTGIQETQYF; CDR3nt: TGCGCCAGCACCCCTCAAGTGACAGGTATACAAGAGACCCAGTACTTC
j_gene: TRBJ1-2; abundance: NA; d_gene: NA; v_gene: TRBV30; len: 11; CDR3aa: CAWSTGPAYTF; CDR3nt: TGTGCCTGGAGTACAGGTCCTGCCTACACCTTC
j_gene: TRBJ2-3; abundance: NA; d_gene: TRBD2; v_gene: TRBV19; len: 17; CDR3aa: CASSEPGLVALPDTQYF; CDR3nt: TGTGCCAGTAGTGAACCGGGACTAGTCGCCCTACCAGATACGCAGTATTTT
j_gene: TRBJ1-2; abundance: NA; d_gene: NA; v_gene: TRBV5-6; len: 14; CDR3aa: CASSLALGPNGYTF; CDR3nt: TGTGCCAGCAGCTTGGCTCTGGGCCCCAATGGCTACACCTTC
j_gene: TRBJ2-7; abundance: NA; d_gene: NA; v_gene: TRBV7-2; len: 15; CDR3aa: CASSFRRAVGNEQYF; CDR3nt: TGTGCCAGCAGCTTCAGGAGGGCCGTGGGGAACGAGCAGTACTTC
j_gene: TRBJ1-1; abundance: NA; d_gene: NA; v_gene: TRBV14; len: 15; CDR3aa: CASSPTGQGNTEAFF; CDR3nt: TGTGCCAGCAGCCCCACCGGGCAGGGAAACACTGAAGCTTTCTTT
j_gene: TRBJ1-5; abundance: once; d_gene: TRBD1; v_gene: TRBV27; len: 14; CDR3aa: CASSPGQGGQPQHF; CDR3nt: TGTGCCAGCAGTCCGGGACAGGGGGGTCAGCCCCAGCATTTT
j_gene: TRBJ2-3; abundance: NA; d_gene: TRBD1; v_gene: TRBV5-1; len: 19; CDR3aa: CASARARGTGAAGTDTQYF; CDR3nt: TGCGCCAGCGCCCGTGCCCGTGGGACAGGGGCCGCGGGGACAGATACGCAGTATTTT
j_gene: TRBJ1-5; abundance: NA; d_gene: NA; v_gene: TRBV5-1; len: 16; CDR3aa: CASSPGAGLNGEPQHF; CDR3nt: TGCGCCAGCAGCCCCGGGGCAGGATTGAATGGGGAGCCCCAGCATTTT
j_gene: TRBJ2-1; abundance: NA; d_gene: TRBD2; v_gene: TRBV5-4; len: 15; CDR3aa: CASSPRTSGGTEQFF; CDR3nt: TGTGCCAGCAGCCCCCGGACTAGCGGGGGTACTGAGCAGTTCTTC
j_gene: TRBJ1-5; abundance: NA; d_gene: TRBD1; v_gene: TRBV9; len: 14; CDR3aa: CVSSPGQARQPQHF; CDR3nt: TGTGTCAGCAGCCCGGGACAGGCCCGTCAGCCCCAGCATTTT
j_gene: TRBJ2-7; abundance: NA; d_gene: TRBD1; v_gene: TRBV6-6; len: 15; CDR3aa: CASSLRDRVGYEQYF; CDR3nt: TGTGCCAGCAGTTTAAGGGACAGGGTTGGATACGAGCAGTACTTC
j_gene: TRBJ2-1; abundance: NA; d_gene: TRBD2; v_gene: TRBV5-1; len: 15; CDR3aa: CASRETSGRGNEQFF; CDR3nt: TGCGCCAGCCGCGAAACTAGCGGGAGGGGTAATGAGCAGTTCTTC
j_gene: TRBJ2-4; abundance: NA; d_gene: TRBD2; v_gene: TRBV9; len: 15; CDR3aa: CASSAGLESRNIQYF; CDR3nt: TGTGCCAGCAGCGCGGGACTAGAGAGTCGAAACATTCAGTACTTC
j_gene: TRBJ2-7; abundance: NA; d_gene: NA; v_gene: TRBV6-5; len: 14; CDR3aa: CASSGSAKLYEQYF; CDR3nt: TGTGCCAGCAGTGGTTCAGCGAAACTATACGAGCAGTACTTC
j_gene: TRBJ2-7; abundance: NA; d_gene: TRBD2; v_gene: TRBV5-6; len: 15; CDR3aa: CASSPGLASLYEQYF; CDR3nt: TGTGCCAGCAGCCCAGGACTAGCGAGCCTCTACGAGCAGTACTTC
j_gene: TRBJ2-5; abundance: NA; d_gene: NA; v_gene: TRBV30; len: 13; CDR3aa: CAWSFNRGETQYF; CDR3nt: TGTGCCTGGAGCTTTAATAGGGGGGAGACCCAGTACTTC
j_gene: TRBJ2-5; abundance: few; d_gene: NA; v_gene: TRBV2; len: 13; CDR3aa: CASSEVPRETQYF; CDR3nt: TGTGCCAGCAGTGAAGTGCCAAGGGAGACCCAGTACTTC
j_gene: TRBJ1-5; abundance: NA; d_gene: TRBD1; v_gene: TRBV19; len: 15; CDR3aa: CASSIRDRVDQPQHF; CDR3nt: TGTGCCAGTAGTATCCGGGACAGGGTAGACCAGCCCCAGCATTTT
j_gene: TRBJ2-2; abundance: once; d_gene: NA; v_gene: TRBV18; len: 16; CDR3aa: CASSPPRGYGTGELFF; CDR3nt: TGTGCCAGCTCACCTCCAAGGGGATACGGCACCGGGGAGCTGTTTTTT
j_gene: TRBJ2-7; abundance: NA; d_gene: NA; v_gene: TRBV14; len: 13; CDR3aa: CASSQDYIYEQYF; CDR3nt: TGTGCCAGCAGCCAAGATTACATCTACGAGCAGTACTTC
j_gene: TRBJ1-5; abundance: NA; d_gene: NA; v_gene: TRBV27; len: 15; CDR3aa: CASSLSGNSHLPQHF; CDR3nt: TGTGCCAGCAGTTTATCGGGGAATAGCCATTTGCCCCAGCATTTT
j_gene: TRBJ1-2; abundance: NA; d_gene: TRBD1; v_gene: TRBV7-2; len: 16; CDR3aa: CASSPEGATSYYGYTF; CDR3nt: TGTGCCAGCAGCCCGGAGGGGGCGACGTCTTACTATGGCTACACCTTC
j_gene: TRBJ2-5; abundance: NA; d_gene: NA; v_gene: TRBV6-1; len: 14; CDR3aa: CASSETGGLGTQYF; CDR3nt: TGTGCCAGCAGTGAGACCGGGGGATTAGGGACCCAGTACTTC
j_gene: TRBJ1-5; abundance: NA; d_gene: NA; v_gene: TRBV30; len: 14; CDR3aa: CAWSKEVRGQPQHF; CDR3nt: TGTGCCTGGAGTAAAGAGGTCAGGGGCCAGCCCCAGCATTTT
j_gene: TRBJ2-7; abundance: NA; d_gene: NA; v_gene: TRBV11-2; len: 15; CDR3aa: CASSLSDGSRLEQYF; CDR3nt: TGTGCCAGCAGCTTAAGTGACGGGTCCCGTCTCGAGCAGTACTTC
j_gene: TRBJ2-1; abundance: NA; d_gene: NA; v_gene: TRBV28; len: 11; CDR3aa: CASNLYHEQFF; CDR3nt: TGTGCCAGCAATTTATATCATGAGCAGTTCTTC
j_gene: TRBJ2-5; abundance: NA; d_gene: NA; v_gene: TRBV7-8; len: 14; CDR3aa: CASSPPYRQETQYF; CDR3nt: TGTGCCAGCAGCCCCCCCTACAGGCAAGAGACCCAGTACTTC
j_gene: TRBJ2-7; abundance: NA; d_gene: NA; v_gene: TRBV30; len: 14; CDR3aa: CAWRRDMLSGEQYF; CDR3nt: TGTGCCTGGAGGCGGGACATGCTCTCGGGCGAGCAGTACTTC
j_gene: TRBJ1-1; abundance: few; d_gene: NA; v_gene: TRBV4-2; len: 14; CDR3aa: CASSQVGENTEAFF; CDR3nt: TGTGCCAGCAGCCAAGTTGGGGAGAACACTGAAGCTTTCTTT
j_gene: TRBJ1-4; abundance: once; d_gene: NA; v_gene: TRBV19; len: 18; CDR3aa: CASSIVQGSFPTNEKLFF; CDR3nt: TGTGCCAGTAGTATAGTCCAGGGAAGTTTCCCAACTAATGAAAAACTGTTTTTT
j_gene: TRBJ2-5; abundance: NA; d_gene: NA; v_gene: TRBV18; len: 14; CDR3aa: CASSPSAIQETQYF; CDR3nt: TGTGCCAGCTCACCATCGGCGATACAAGAGACCCAGTACTTC
j_gene: TRBJ2-1; abundance: NA; d_gene: TRBD2; v_gene: TRBV11-3; len: 14; CDR3aa: CASSRRGGGAKRFF; CDR3nt: TGTGCCAGCAGCCGCCGGGGCGGGGGGGCCAAGCGGTTCTTC
j_gene: TRBJ2-7; abundance: NA; d_gene: NA; v_gene: TRBV5-1; len: 12; CDR3aa: CASSLDGYEQYF; CDR3nt: TGCGCCAGCAGCTTAGACGGCTACGAGCAGTACTTC
j_gene: TRBJ2-2; abundance: NA; d_gene: TRBD1; v_gene: TRBV5-1; len: 14; CDR3aa: CASSRDRNTGELFF; CDR3nt: TGCGCCAGCAGCCGGGACAGAAACACCGGGGAGCTGTTTTTT
j_gene: TRBJ1-2; abundance: few; d_gene: TRBD1; v_gene: TRBV25-1; len: 13; CDR3aa: CASSVSHRGGYTF; CDR3nt: TGTGCCAGCAGTGTATCCCACAGGGGCGGCTACACCTTC
j_gene: TRBJ1-2; abundance: once; d_gene: TRBD1; v_gene: TRBV9; len: 14; CDR3aa: CASSVGDREGGYTF; CDR3nt: TGTGCCAGCAGCGTAGGGGACAGGGAGGGTGGCTACACCTTC
j_gene: TRBJ2-6; abundance: once; d_gene: NA; v_gene: TRBV7-6; len: 16; CDR3aa: CASTRNSGSGANVLTF; CDR3nt: TGTGCCAGCACCCGAAATTCGGGGTCTGGGGCCAACGTCCTGACTTTC
j_gene: TRBJ2-5; abundance: once; d_gene: TRBD2; v_gene: TRBV29-1; len: 14; CDR3aa: CSGRREAGKETQYF; CDR3nt: TGCAGCGGTCGACGGGAGGCAGGGAAAGAGACCCAGTACTTC
j_gene: TRBJ2-1; abundance: NA; d_gene: TRBD1; v_gene: TRBV5-1; len: 15; CDR3aa: CASSTGGQGADEQFF; CDR3nt: TGCGCCAGCAGCACCGGAGGTCAGGGGGCAGACGAGCAGTTCTTC